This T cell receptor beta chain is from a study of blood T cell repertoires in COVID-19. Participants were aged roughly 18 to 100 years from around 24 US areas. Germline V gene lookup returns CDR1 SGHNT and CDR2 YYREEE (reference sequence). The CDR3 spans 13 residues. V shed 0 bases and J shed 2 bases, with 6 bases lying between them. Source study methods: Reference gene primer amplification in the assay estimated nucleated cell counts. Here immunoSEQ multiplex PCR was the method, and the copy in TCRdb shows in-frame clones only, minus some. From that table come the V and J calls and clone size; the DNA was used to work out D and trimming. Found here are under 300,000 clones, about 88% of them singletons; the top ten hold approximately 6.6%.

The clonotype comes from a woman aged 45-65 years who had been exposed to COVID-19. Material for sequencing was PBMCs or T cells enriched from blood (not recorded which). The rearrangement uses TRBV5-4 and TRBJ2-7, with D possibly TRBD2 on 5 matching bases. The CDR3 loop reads CASSLVGTYEQYF. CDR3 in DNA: TGTGCCAGCAGCTTGGTCGGGACCTACGAGCAGTACTTC.